This entry lists 15 T cell receptor beta chains sequenced from one sample in a study of a mutant IDH1 vaccine in newly diagnosed glioma. Their cognate antigens are unknown. Sample time point: week 23, last vaccination. In the vaccine, a single dose held 300 ug of the mutant IDH1 20-mer peptide, along with topical imiquimod. Repertoires were generated with immunoSEQ multiplex PCR, while TCRdb's copy carries only in-frame clones and drops some. The sample lists some 80,000 clones; approximately 85% were seen once. Sequenced here: PBMCs, sampled from a glioma patient whose treatment included an IDH1 peptide vaccine. These receptor sequences come from a woman in her forties or fifties with glioma.

This chain connects TRBV18 to TRBJ1-1, with a weak D call TRBD1 (5 bases). The CDR3 loop spans 14 amino acids. Germline V gene lookup returns CDR1 KGHSH and CDR2 LQKENI. Trimming stripped 6 bases from V and 5 bases from J, with 16 bases between. Here the CDR3 DNA reads TGTGCCAGCTCTGCCGGGGGGGGATGGACTGAAGCTTTCTTT. Translated: CASSAGGGWTEAFF.

The gene calls are TRBV28 and TRBJ2-2; D gene uncertain. The ends were cut back, 8 bases at V and 10 bases at J, with 11 bases in the middle. Per the germline V gene, CDR1 is MDHEN and CDR2 is SYDVKM. There are 11 residues in the CDR3. The CDR3 spells CASGPRPELFF. The DNA of the CDR3 is TGTGCCAGCGGCCCCCGTCCGGAGCTGTTTTTT.

This chain uses TRBV27 with TRBJ1-1, with TRBD1 as a possible D gene (6 bases). Deletions cut 0 bases from V and 8 bases from J, with 13 bases between. CDR3 length: 14 residues. CDR1 and CDR2 (germline): MNHEY, SMNVEV (reference sequence). CDR3 sequence reads: CASSLSGGAREAFF. In DNA form, the CDR3 reads TGTGCCAGCAGTTTATCAGGGGGGGCGCGGGAAGCTTTCTTT.

This chain links TRBV5-4 with TRBJ1-2; D unresolved. V was pared by 0 bases and J by 1 base, with 7 bases between. This CDR3 is 14 amino acids long. Germline CDR1 and CDR2: SGHNT and YYREEE (reference sequence). The DNA for the CDR3 is TGTGCCAGCAGCTTGGTCGGGAGTAACTATGGCTACACCTTC. It yields the protein CASSLVGSNYGYTF. Variable domain in full (rest from reference TRBV5-4 and TRBJ1-2): ETGVTQSPTHLIKTRGQQVTLRCSSQSGHNTVSWYQQALGQGPQFIFQYYREEENGRGNFPPRFSGLQFPNYSSELNVNALELDDSALYLCASSLVGSNYGYTFGSGTRLTVV.

The chain has TRBV5-1 and TRBJ2-3; D perhaps matches TRBD2 (6 bases). CDR1 SGHRS and CDR2 YFSETQ come from the germline V gene. The CDR3 has 14 residues. With 2 bases removed from V and 0 bases from J, the gap between germline ends came to 7 bases. Written as DNA, the CDR3 is TGCGCCAGCAGCTTCGGGAGAAGCACAGATACGCAGTATTTT. It yields the protein CASSFGRSTDTQYF.

V usage is TRBV6-5 and J usage is TRBJ2-5; no clear D gene. Germline CDR1 reads MNHEY; CDR2 reads SVGAGI. The length of the CDR3 is 11 residues. Trimming took off 6 bases at V and 1 base at J, with 3 bases between the two ends. CDR3 nucleotides: TGTGCCAGCAGAGTCCAAGAGACCCAGTACTTC. Translated, it gives CASRVQETQYF.

This chain connects TRBV29-1 to TRBJ2-3; no clear D. Germline V gene lookup returns CDR1 SQVTM and CDR2 ANQGSEA. V lost 5 bases to trimming and J lost 2 bases, with 5 bases between them. The CDR3 consists of 11 residues. The CDR3 region is CSVLNTDTQYF. In nucleotides, the CDR3 is TGCAGCGTTCTCAACACAGATACGCAGTATTTT.

V gene TRBV18 combines with J gene TRBJ1-6; perhaps TRBD1 as D (5 bases). With 2 bases removed from V and 12 bases from J, the gap between germline ends came to 8 bases. Germline assignment: CDR1 KGHSH and CDR2 LQKENI. There are 12 residues in the CDR3. Written as DNA, the CDR3 is TGTGCCAGCTCACCAGGGGACGGACCCCTCCACTTT. It codes for CASSPGDGPLHF.

The chain carries TRBV11-3 and TRBJ2-2; 11 bases agree with TRBD1. CDR1 and CDR2 (germline): SGHNT, YENEEA. The CDR3 length is 15 residues. Losses at the gene ends were 5 bases for V and 6 bases for J; bases not matched to a gene: 5. The CDR3: CASSPRTGGPGELFF. Written as DNA, the CDR3 is TGTGCCAGCAGCCCCCGGACAGGGGGCCCCGGGGAGCTGTTTTTT.

This clone was found once. The V call is TRBV5-4, the J call TRBJ2-1; 13 nucleotides match TRBD2. V lost 4 bases to trimming and J lost 6 bases; unmatched junction nucleotides: 7. The germline CDR1 and CDR2 sequences are SGHNT and YYREEE (reference sequence). The CDR3 consists of 16 residues. The CDR3 nucleotides read TGTGCCAGCAGCCCAGGACTAGCGGGAGTAATCAATGAGCAGTTCTTC. This sequence encodes CASSPGLAGVINEQFF. Full variable domain (outside the CDR3, taken from reference TRBV5-4 and TRBJ2-1): ETGVTQSPTHLIKTRGQQVTLRCSSQSGHNTVSWYQQALGQGPQFIFQYYREEENGRGNFPPRFSGLQFPNYSSELNVNALELDDSALYLCASSPGLAGVINEQFFGPGTRLTVL.

The chain uses TRBV5-1 and TRBJ2-1, with a tentative D call TRBD1 (6 bases). Trimming took 4 bases from V and 4 from J, leaving 9 bases between them. The CDR3 has 13 amino acids. The germline V gene has CDR1 SGHRS and CDR2 YFSETQ. CDR3 sequence: CASSPDSYNEQFF. CDR3 sequence (DNA): TGCGCCAGCAGCCCGGACAGTTACAATGAGCAGTTCTTC.

V is TRBV13 and J is TRBJ1-5; D gene ambiguous. V lost 2 bases, J lost 4 bases, and 9 bases lay in between. This CDR3 comprises 14 residues. The germline V gene encodes CDR1 PRHDT and CDR2 FYEKMQ (reference sequence). CDR3 nucleotides: TGTGCCAGCAGCTTAAGAGGAGGGAATCAGCCCCAGCATTTT. Encoded protein: CASSLRGGNQPQHF.

The J gene is TRBJ1-2, the V gene TRBV5-1, with 10 bases fitting TRBD1. The V gene end was trimmed by 0 bases and the J gene end by 6 bases; junction bases not matched to a gene: 2. The CDR3 consists of 14 residues. Per germline, CDR1 SGHRS and CDR2 YFSETQ. The CDR3 DNA is TGCGCCAGCAGCTTGGGACAGGGGGCTGATGGCTACACCTTC. Amino acid sequence: CASSLGQGADGYTF.

This clone occurred once. The rearrangement links TRBV27 to TRBJ2-1; 13 bases are a match to TRBD2. This CDR3 has 15 residues. With V trimmed by 7 bases and J by 7 bases, 7 bases remained unmatched. Germline assignment: CDR1 MNHEY and CDR2 SMNVEV (reference sequence). CDR3 residues: CASKPGLAGLNEQFF. In nucleotides, the CDR3 is TGTGCCAGCAAACCGGGACTAGCGGGATTAAATGAGCAGTTCTTC.

V is TRBV10-3 and J is TRBJ2-3; 11 nucleotides line up with TRBD2. In germline, CDR1 is ENHRY, CDR2 SYGVKD. V dropped 8 bases and J dropped 0; count of bases not matched to a gene: 7. CDR3 length: 16 amino acids. CDR3 sequence reads: CAIGLAGGTSTDTQYF. CDR3 bases: TGTGCCATCGGACTAGCGGGTGGGACTAGCACAGATACGCAGTATTTT.